This T cell receptor beta chain derives from a study of cytomegalovirus exposure and HLA in healthy donors (dated by TCRdb to about 2017). With regard to the full study: An earlier analysis of 550 to 700 of the donors reported 250 to 300 Gb of sequence data and 120 million or so unique TCR beta sequences from 150 million to 200 million T cells. Around 320 gigabases of sequencing data and 80 million or so unique TCR sequences were included in an early release covering over 600 HLA-typed donors. Of the roughly 410 genotyped donors, 65% to 90% were placed in the genetic ancestry cluster associated with self-reported Caucasian donors. The study aimed to test whether signatures of past pathogen exposure could be identified by cataloging public T cell receptors. The study profiled the T cell repertoires of about 640 subjects by immunosequencing and related them to cytomegalovirus serostatus. In addition to the first cohort of 666 subjects, a separate validation cohort of 100 to 150 different subjects was used. The study combined high-throughput TCR immunosequencing, statistical association of individual TCRs with disease status, and machine learning to predict cytomegalovirus infection status. To study patterns of TCR occurrence, a later analysis re-analyzed previously published TCR beta repertoires from more than 550 donors and added high-resolution HLA genotyping. Rather than drawing on any new phenotypic data, the later analysis identified candidate immune exposures from TCR beta sequences and the way those sequences occurred across donors. To decide whether each TCR beta V gene segment behaved as functional or pseudogenic, an earlier analysis of over 500 of the donors relied on high-throughput TCR beta sequencing. Alongside the repertoire data, information on donor age, sex, ethnicity and CMV serostatus was compiled. Genome-wide SNP genotypes for about 55% of the roughly 670 donors were used in a later genetic analysis, which treated that subset as a discovery cohort. All discovery cohort repertoires had been generated using a single sequencing platform. Class I and class II HLA loci were covered by the typing at four-digit resolution. The number of donors typed differed by locus, with 629-630 for A, B, C, DRB1 and DQB1, around 500 for DQA1, 600 to 610 for DPA1, and over 400 for DPB1. About five DR-DQ haplotypes were handled as single units for association and clustering, since linkage in the cohort was strong. Among around 400 genotyped donors of the cohort, an average of around 240,000 unique TCR beta nucleotide sequences was sequenced per donor, of which about 19% were non-productive.

The cohort consisted of 666 healthy bone marrow donors. All cohort members were sampled while nominally healthy, although unrecorded immune exposures were likely present. The donor tested CMV seropositive, placing the donor among the 290 or so seropositive members of the cohort. Every donor gave a peripheral blood sample, and the peripheral blood mononuclear cells from that sample were used for TCR beta sequencing. Genomic DNA was extracted from the blood cell samples with the Qiagen DNeasy Blood Extraction Kit. To note about this clone: What antigen it recognizes has not been identified. Qualities for individual bases were not recorded, and no much larger clone is one base off.

What the work shows at the level of the full study, not this receptor alone: A later analysis reported that several top co-occurrence clusters appeared linked to parvovirus B19, influenza, CMV and Epstein-Barr virus. According to a later analysis, most CMV-associated TCR beta chains appeared to be HLA-restricted, and the HLA associations seemed to be driven largely by CMV exposure. In vitro tests confirmed that a few of the cytomegalovirus-associated TCR beta chains recognize cytomegalovirus antigens. For the cohort, immune exposure information was limited to CMV serostatus. While some public TCRs were present in many individuals, most TCR sequences turned up only very rarely across donors. In a later genetic analysis, a missense DCLRE1C variant was associated with V-gene and J-gene trimming of TCR beta chains, and the association was replicated in an independent cohort. In this cohort, only TCR beta chains were sequenced, and detectable features were limited by the absence of alpha or paired-chain data. The authors suggested that the approach could potentially be extended to other disease states and immunological phenotypes. A further reported finding was that TCR beta sequences accurately predicted the HLA-A and HLA-B alleles for most subjects in the first cohort. Correlated functional status among segregating V segments might reflect linkage disequilibrium, but an unknown experimental factor could not be ruled out. About 17 rarely observed V segments, including chromosome 9 orphons, were excluded from the earlier analysis of 550 to 700 of the donors because counts were too low. In an earlier analysis of around 600 of the donors, most TCR beta V segments appeared in productive rearrangements about 87% or about 30% of the time, broadly matching IMGT annotations. Some IMGT-functional V segments, including TRBV6-2 and TRBV6-3, could not be distinguished by the 87-base-pair reads and were therefore excluded. In a later analysis, HLA-associated TCR beta chains were found to be more clonally expanded and to have lower generation probabilities than equally common non-associated chains. In a later analysis, TCR association rates were found to vary across HLA loci, with the most associated TCRs seen for DRB1 alleles and the fewest for HLA-C alleles. In a later genetic analysis, fewer N-insertions in productive TCRs were reported among donors in an Asian-associated ancestry cluster than the roughly 710-donor mean. In a later analysis, 16,951 TCR beta sequences were associated with specific HLA alleles at a false discovery rate of 0.05. In both the original and validation cohorts, the classifier was reported to diagnose cytomegalovirus status with high specificity and sensitivity. A group of highly shared sequence variants was considered likely to be a technical artifact of the sequencing pipeline. Because HLA typing was missing for some donors at each locus, association tests included only the typed subset. When HLA alleles, especially DR and DQ, strongly co-occurred, attributing TCR associations to individual alleles was difficult. The study gave a list of around 170 TCR beta chains associated with cytomegalovirus. The presence/absence analyses assumed that sequencing depth was roughly uniform across donors, and that assumption may not be true.

The method was the immunoSEQ multiplex PCR assay. The multiplex PCR relied on a mix of 60 forward primers for TCR Vbeta segments and 13 reverse primers for TCR Jbeta segments. The CDR3 region of rearranged TCR beta genes was amplified from genomic DNA by a multiplex PCR assay. The Illumina HiSeq System was used to sequence the amplified TCR beta libraries as 87-base-pair reads. In the authors' own workflow: A later analysis tallied roughly 78 million unique TCR beta chains across the 640 or so repertoires, and approximately 11 million of those chains were shared by two or more donors. To remove PCR and sequencing errors, raw reads were error-corrected and collapsed into unique sequences using a nearest-neighbor algorithm that merged closely related sequences. V, D and J gene segments were assigned by aligning CDR3 sequences to IMGT reference sequences. Each retained sequence needed at least a six-nucleotide match to both a V gene segment and a J gene segment. A rearrangement was called productive if the CDR3 had no stop codons and remained in frame with V and J, and every other rearrangement was called non-productive. Following IMGT convention, CDR3 was defined as the stretch from the second conserved V-encoded cysteine up to the conserved J-encoded phenylalanine. The earlier analysis of about 610 of the donors excluded sequences that lacked an unambiguous match to a single V gene segment. An earlier analysis of 587 of the donors classified V segments as functional when productive rearrangements were above 56.7% and as segregating when the standard deviation between donors was above 5%. To diagnose cytomegalovirus status from the catalog of TCR beta chain sequences, a statistical classification framework was built. In a later analysis, V and J genes were assigned by comparing TCR nucleotide sequences against IMGT/GENE-DB human TR gene sequences. Using the TCRdist pipeline, a later analysis assigned CDR3 sequences along with most-parsimonious VDJ recombination scenarios. In a later analysis, each TCR beta chain was defined by its CDR3 amino acid sequence together with its V-gene family, and reads without a unique V-gene family were excluded. As a way to deal with suspected cross-contamination and a sequencing artifact, a later analysis dropped over 550 nucleotide sequences that were highly shared and had low generation probability. In a later analysis, a clonal expansion index for each public chain was calculated from normalized within-repertoire ranks of inferred template counts. In a later analysis, generation probabilities were computed using a VDJ recombination model fitted to out-of-frame rearrangements, and the results were checked against IGoR. Hypergeometric tests were used in a later analysis to score TCR-TCR, TCR-HLA and TCR-CMV co-occurrence, with a repertoire-size bias correction applied to the TCR pairs. False discovery rates were estimated in a later analysis by permuting HLA or CMV assignments 20 times. A later analysis grouped co-occurring TCRs with DBSCAN, adding TCRdist sequence similarity when clustering within HLA-allele-positive subsets. For co-occurrence clustering, repertoires with fewer than 30,000 or more than 120,000 public chains were excluded, along with roughly five repertoires with anomalous nucleotide sharing. The table was pulled from immuneACCESS by TCRdb, which kept in-frame rearrangements only. Such tables lose some clones; where checked, under half of the loss comes from unresolved V genes, and the rest has no known cause. V and J calls and clone size are given by that table; D and trimming were obtained from the DNA. The sample records 93,000 or so clones, almost 85% of which are singletons. Around 6% of the sample is in the top ten clones.

CDR1 and CDR2 are read off the germline V gene (reference sequence) as SEHNR and FQNEAQ. The V end gives up 5 bases and the J end 3 bases, leaving 13 bases in the junction not matched to a gene. The CDR3, cysteine through phenylalanine, is 16 amino acids long. The DNA shown is the 48-base CDR3, in frame from base 1. The rearranged chain carries TRBV7-9 and TRBJ2-7, with TRBD2 identical over 7 junction bases. Sequencing used PBMCs. This TCR derives from a woman between 18 and 30 years old in good health and CMV-seropositive. Here the CDR3 is given as CASSPPEGTINYEQYF. The DNA reads as follows: TGTGCCAGCAGCCCGCCAGAAGGGACTATCAACTACGAGCAGTACTTC.